This T cell receptor beta chain was retrieved from a study of blood T cells in healthy people across ages. Unmatched junction bases numbered 8, after V lost 9 bases and J lost 0 bases. The CDR3 loop spans 15 amino acids. Germline CDR1 reads SEHNR; CDR2 reads FQNEAQ (reference sequence). This clonotype showed up just a few times. Together with a sample-barcoded 5' primer, a J-beta primer mix was included in a second PCR lasting about 6 to 12 cycles. MiXCR was run by TCRdb on the 5' RACE reads, yielding one entry per CDR3 protein. The repertoire includes roughly 680,000 distinct CDR3 sequences, around 45% of them detected once, and 30% to 40% sits in the top ten.

The source is a woman aged 60-75 years in good health. This chain connects TRBV7-9 to TRBJ2-3; 8 bases are a match to TRBD2. The sequenced sample was blood. CDR3: CASGRREDSTDTQYF. The CDR3 coding sequence is TGTGCCAGTGGCCGGCGGGAGGATAGCACAGATACGCAGTATTTT.